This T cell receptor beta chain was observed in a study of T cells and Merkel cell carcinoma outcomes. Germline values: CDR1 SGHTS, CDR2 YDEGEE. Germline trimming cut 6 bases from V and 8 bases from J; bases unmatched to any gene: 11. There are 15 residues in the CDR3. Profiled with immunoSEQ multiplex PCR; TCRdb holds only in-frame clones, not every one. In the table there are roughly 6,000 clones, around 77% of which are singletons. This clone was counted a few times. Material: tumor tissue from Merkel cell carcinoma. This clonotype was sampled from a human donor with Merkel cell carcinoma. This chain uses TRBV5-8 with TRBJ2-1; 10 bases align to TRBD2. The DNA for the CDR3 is TGTGCCAGCAACGGACTAGCGGAAGCGGTCGATGAGCAGTTCTTC. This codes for CASNGLAEAVDEQFF.